The TCR beta chain under discussion was sequenced for a study of T cell responses to AZD1222 COVID-19 vaccine. Using immunoSEQ multiplex PCR, the repertoire was profiled, and TCRdb retains in-frame clones only, with some absent. The sample records about 84,000 clones, over 75% being singletons. CDR3 length equals 15 residues. The junction had 4 bases not matched to a gene; V was cut back by 1 base and J by 6 bases. Per germline, CDR1 KGHSH and CDR2 LQKENI. This clonotype was sampled from an adult in good health. The chain joins TRBV18 to TRBJ2-1; 9 bases are a match to TRBD2. The sequences come from peripheral blood, collected on day 0 of AZD1222 vaccination. The CDR3 DNA sequence: TGTGCCAGCTCACCACTAGCGGGAGAGGTCAATGAGCAGTTCTTC. Translating gives CASSPLAGEVNEQFF.